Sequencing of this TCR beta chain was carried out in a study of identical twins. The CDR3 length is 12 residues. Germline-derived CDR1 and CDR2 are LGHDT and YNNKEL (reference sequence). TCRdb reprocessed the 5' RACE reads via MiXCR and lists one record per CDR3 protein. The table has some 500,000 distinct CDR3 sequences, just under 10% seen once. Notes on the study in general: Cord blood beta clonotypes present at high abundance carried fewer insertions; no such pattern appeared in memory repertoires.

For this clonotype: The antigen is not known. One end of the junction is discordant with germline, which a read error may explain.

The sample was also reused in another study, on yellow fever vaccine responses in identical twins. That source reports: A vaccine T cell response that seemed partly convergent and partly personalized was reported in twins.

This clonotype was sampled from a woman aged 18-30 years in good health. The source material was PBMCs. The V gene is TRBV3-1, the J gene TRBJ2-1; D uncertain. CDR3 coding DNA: TGTGCCAGCAGCCAAGAGGGCACGGATCTGAACTTC. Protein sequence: CASSQEGTDLNF.